This T cell receptor (beta chain) appears in the sequencing data of a study of cytomegalovirus exposure and HLA in healthy donors. Remarks on this clone: Antigen unknown.

Unmatched junction bases numbered 10, after V lost 3 bases and J lost 8 bases. There are 16 residues in the CDR3. Germline V gene lookup returns CDR1 MDHEN and CDR2 SYDVKM. Study-level results: TCR beta V segments were, for the most part, productive about 87% or about 30% of the time in an earlier analysis. The investigators catalogued 150 to 200 TCR beta chains as cytomegalovirus-associated. Sequencing likely generated an artifact that appeared as a cluster of highly shared sequence variants.

Primers included in the PCR were 60 Vbeta and 13 Jbeta primers. TCRdb keeps only in-frame clones here, not all; method: immunoSEQ multiplex PCR. The sample carries fewer than 200,000 clones, roughly 88% recorded once. Sequenced: PBMCs. The V gene is TRBV28, the J gene TRBJ2-4, with 10 bases that match TRBD1. This clonotype originated in a girl aged 2-9 years in good health and CMV-seropositive. This CDR3 is CASSFHLTGGSDIQYF. The CDR3, as DNA: TGTGCCAGCAGTTTCCACCTGACAGGGGGCTCTGACATTCAGTACTTC.